Sequencing of this TCR beta chain was carried out in a study of T cells in tuberculosis. Across the study: The T cells targeted glucose monomycolate, a mycobacterial lipid, via CD1B.

V gave up 4 bases and J gave up 4 bases; unmatched junction bases: 9. Germline assignment: CDR1 LGHNA and CDR2 YSLEER. This CDR3 is 15 amino acids long. Cells were sorted from thawed PBMC rested overnight and stained with GMM-loaded CD1B tetramer, viability dye and anti-CD3. The CD1B tetramers carried C32 glucose monomycolate purified from Rhodococcus equi. PBMC for tetramer sorting were first depleted of CD14-expressing monocytes. Profiling relied on immunoSEQ multiplex PCR, and the TCRdb table lists in-frame clones only, not all of them. The data show roughly 60,000 clones, 80% to 85% seen once. What was sequenced was CD1b-GMM tetramer-negative cells sorted from PBMCs. The chain links TRBV4-3 to TRBJ2-7, with 8 bases aligning to TRBD1. The receptor was derived from an adult woman with latent tuberculosis. The CDR3 nucleotides are TGCGCCAGCAGCCCTACAGGGGGAGGTAATTACGAGCAGTACTTC. Translated, it gives CASSPTGGGNYEQYF.